The T cell receptor beta chain described here comes from a study of monozygotic twins with inflammatory bowel disease. The CDR3 loop spans 13 amino acids. TCRdb reprocessed the 5' RACE reads, keeping one entry per CDR3 protein, no DNA. Here the sample table reports roughly 100,000 distinct CDR3 sequences. The clonotype was recovered from a human donor with ulcerative colitis or Crohn's disease, or a healthy co-twin of an affected twin (not recorded which). The sequenced sample was blood. The chain combines TRBV12-3 or TRBV12-4 with TRBJ2-7; the TRBD2 assignment by TCRdb is unverifiable without DNA. CDR3 amino acids: CASSVAGSYEQYF.